One and the same sample provided the 32 T cell receptor beta chains below, sequenced in a study of shared clonotypes between healthy human individuals (dated by TCRdb to 2020 to 2021). Library method: the immunoSEQ multiplex PCR assay. Drawn from immuneACCESS, this table holds only the in-frame rearrangements with V and J called that TCRdb kept. Clones are partly lost; checked studies trace under half to an unresolved V gene and leave the rest unexplained. In all, the sample holds some 1 million clones, and approximately 70% of those were seen once. The ten most abundant clones make up about 1.5% of the sample. The sequencing sample was made of memory CD4+ T cells sorted from blood. The cell subset or site tag for this specimen amounts to: CD45RA-negative fraction. These receptors originate from a young man in good health.

The chain couples TRBV5-6 to TRBJ2-1; D gene unclear. CDR1 SGHDT and CDR2 YYEEEE come from the germline V gene. This CDR3 contains 16 residues. V lost 3 bases and J lost 4, with 17 bases in between. CDR3 region: CASSSSGWAVYNEQFF. CDR3 DNA sequence: TGTGCCAGCAGCTCCTCGGGTTGGGCCGTATACAATGAGCAGTTCTTC.

This chain joins TRBV5-1 and TRBJ2-7, with D perhaps being TRBD1 or TRBD2 (6 bases each). This CDR3 comprises 15 residues. CDR1 is SGHRS and CDR2 is YFSETQ in the germline V gene. V lost 4 bases and J 3 bases, leaving 17 bases between the germline ends. The chain's CDR3 is CASSLQGRNVYEQYF. Written as DNA, the CDR3 is TGCGCCAGCAGCCTTCAGGGGAGGAATGTCTACGAGCAGTACTTC.

The chain couples TRBV29-1 to TRBJ1-1; 11 bases are a match to TRBD1. Germline CDR1 reads SQVTM; CDR2 reads ANQGSEA. Germline trimming cut 2 bases from V and 6 bases from J; bases unmatched to any gene: 11. This CDR3 spans 16 amino acids. Written as DNA, the CDR3 is TGCAGCGTTGAAATAATGGACAGGGGGCGAAGGCCTGAAGCTTTCTTT. As protein: CSVEIMDRGRRPEAFF.

In its sample, this clone was seen a few times. The rearrangement uses TRBV19 and TRBJ1-2; TRBD1 is a possible D gene (5 bases). The CDR3 sequence is 13 residues long. The germline gives CDR1 LNHDA, CDR2 SQIVND (reference sequence). Trimming pared 4 bases from V and 4 bases from J, leaving 10 bases between. CDR3 in DNA: TGTGCCAGTAGTACGACAGCCACCTATGGCTACACCTTC. This gives the protein CASSTTATYGYTF.

In its sample, this clone was seen a few times. The rearrangement joins TRBV25-1 to TRBJ2-5, with D maybe TRBD1 (6 bases). The V gene lost 4 bases and the J gene lost 9 bases, with 9 bases spanning the gap. This CDR3 spans 11 amino acids. In germline, CDR1 is MGHDK, CDR2 SYGVNS. CDR3 region: CASSGGGAQYF. The DNA of the CDR3 is TGTGCCAGCAGTGGAGGGGGAGCCCAGTACTTC.

The V call is TRBV30, the J call TRBJ1-5; unclear D gene. V lost 2 bases to trimming and J lost 1 base, with 12 bases between them. The CDR3 runs to 15 residues. The germline V gene has CDR1 GTSNPN and CDR2 SVGIG (reference sequence). CDR3 protein: CAWSWAGYSNQPQHF. In nucleotides, the CDR3 is TGTGCCTGGAGTTGGGCCGGGTACAGCAATCAGCCCCAGCATTTT.

The rearrangement joins TRBV6-5 to TRBJ1-2; TRBD1 matches at 11 bases. There are 13 residues in the CDR3. Unmatched junction bases numbered 5, after V lost 7 bases and J lost 7 bases. CDR1 and CDR2 from the germline V gene are MNHEY and SVGAGI. CDR3 nucleotide sequence: TGTGCCAGCACCCCGGACAGGGGGCTTGGCTACACCTTC. Its translation is CASTPDRGLGYTF.

This clone was seen a handful of times. The rearrangement joins TRBV2 to TRBJ2-7, with D perhaps matching TRBD2 (6 bases). This CDR3 has 11 amino acids. Trimming stripped 7 bases from V and 6 bases from J, with 10 bases between. The germline V gene has CDR1 SNHLY and CDR2 FYNNEI. The CDR3 nucleotides are TGTGCCAGCAAAATGGGAGGCGAGCAGTACTTC. Residues: CASKMGGEQYF.

The rearrangement links TRBV29-1 to TRBJ2-3, with no clear D. CDR1 and CDR2 from the germline V gene are SQVTM and ANQGSEA. This CDR3 region has 14 residues. V lost 3 bases and J 2 bases, leaving 12 bases between the germline ends. The CDR3 spells CSVEGGFLTDTQYF. In nucleotides, the CDR3 is TGCAGCGTTGAGGGCGGATTCCTCACAGATACGCAGTATTTT.

This sequence joins TRBV19 and TRBJ2-7; 8 bases map to TRBD2. Losses at the gene ends were 3 bases for V and 0 bases for J; bases not matched to a gene: 4. The CDR3 spans 15 residues. Germline-derived CDR1 and CDR2 are LNHDA and SQIVND (reference sequence). DNA for the CDR3: TGTGCCAGTAGTATCGAGCGGGGGCCCTCCTACGAGCAGTACTTC. Its protein is CASSIERGPSYEQYF.

The chain links TRBV15 to TRBJ1-2; TRBD1 might be the D (6 bases). This CDR3 has 17 amino acids. The V end lost 1 base, the J end lost 2 bases, and 17 bases lay between the germline ends. The germline V gene encodes CDR1 LNHNV and CDR2 YYDKDF (reference sequence). CDR3 region: CATSRAQGARVNYGYTF. CDR3 bases: TGTGCCACCAGCAGAGCACAGGGCGCCCGGGTCAACTATGGCTACACCTTC.

The rearrangement uses TRBV2 and TRBJ2-1, with 8 positions matching TRBD1. The CDR3 contains 13 residues. Losses at the gene ends were 4 bases for V and 8 bases for J; bases not matched to a gene: 4. Germline loops: CDR1 SNHLY, CDR2 FYNNEI. This CDR3 is CASSGTGFDEQFF. The CDR3 nucleotides read TGTGCCAGCAGTGGGACAGGGTTCGATGAGCAGTTCTTC.

There are a few counts of this clone. The V gene is TRBV9, the J gene TRBJ1-3; D not resolved. From germline, CDR1 is SGDLS and CDR2 YYNGEE. V was shortened by 2 bases and J by 4 bases, with 10 bases between the two germline ends. There are 14 residues in the CDR3. The CDR3 spells CASSVDPQGNTIYF. The CDR3 coding sequence is TGTGCCAGCAGCGTCGACCCCCAAGGAAACACCATATATTTT.

CDR3 sequence reads: CAWSASGGTLAKNIQYF. The CDR3, as DNA: TGTGCCTGGAGTGCTAGCGGGGGGACCTTAGCCAAAAACATTCAGTACTTC. V gene TRBV30 combines with J gene TRBJ2-4, with 11 bases lining up with TRBD2. V lost 1 base, J lost 0 bases, and 5 bases stayed unmatched. This CDR3 spans 17 amino acids. The germline CDR1 and CDR2 sequences are GTSNPN and SVGIG (reference sequence).

The genes are TRBV29-1 and TRBJ1-1, with D tentatively TRBD1 (5 bases). Deletions cut 7 bases from V and 2 bases from J, with 11 bases between. The CDR3 length is 12 residues. Per germline, CDR1 SQVTM and CDR2 ANQGSEA. The DNA for the CDR3 is TGCAGCGGAGGGGAGGGCAACACTGAAGCTTTCTTT. Protein sequence: CSGGEGNTEAFF.

The rearrangement joins TRBV5-1 to TRBJ2-1, with D unresolved. V lost 0 bases and J 9 bases, leaving 4 bases between the germline ends. CDR1 is SGHRS, CDR2 YFSETQ, per germline. This CDR3 spans 11 amino acids. CDR3 nucleotide sequence: TGCGCCAGCAGCTTGGACGGTGAGCAGTTCTTC. Translation gives CASSLDGEQFF. The variable domain in full, completed from reference TRBV5-1 and TRBJ2-1, reads KAGVTQTPRYLIKTRGQQVTLSCSPISGHRSVSWYQQTPGQGLQFLFEYFSETQRNKGNFPGRFSGRQFSNSRSEMNVSTLELGDSALYLCASSLDGEQFFGPGTRLTVL.

The chain recombines TRBV10-3 with TRBJ2-2; D might be TRBD2 (5 bases). The CDR3 has 14 amino acids. The V end was cut by 0 bases, the J end by 8 bases, with 10 bases between. Germline-derived CDR1 and CDR2 are ENHRY and SYGVKD. The CDR3 sequence is CAISESTEGGELFF. CDR3 sequence (DNA): TGTGCCATCAGTGAGTCTACCGAGGGTGGGGAGCTGTTTTTT.

The chain has TRBV7-2 and TRBJ2-4; D is undetermined. The V end was cut by 1 base, the J end by 6 bases, with 10 bases between. The CDR3 loop spans 14 amino acids. In germline, CDR1 is SGHTA, CDR2 FQGNSA. The CDR3 coding sequence is TGTGCCAGCAGCTTAGTATGGGGTGGAAACATTCAGTACTTC. Protein product: CASSLVWGGNIQYF.

The chain combines TRBV7-3 with TRBJ2-1, with D unresolved. The CDR3 consists of 12 residues. Germline-derived CDR1 and CDR2 are SGHTA and FQGTGA. Trimming stripped 3 bases from V and 5 bases from J, with 5 bases between. CDR3 sequence: CASSFINNEQFF. CDR3 bases: TGTGCCAGCAGCTTCATAAACAATGAGCAGTTCTTC.

The chain combines TRBV30 with TRBJ2-1; possibly TRBD1 for D (5 bases). The CDR3 length is 12 residues. Germline-derived CDR1 and CDR2 are GTSNPN and SVGIG (reference sequence). With 3 bases removed from V and 8 bases from J, the gap between germline ends came to 11 bases. CDR3 DNA sequence: TGTGCCTGGAGGTTCAGGGCAGATGAGCAGTTCTTC. As protein: CAWRFRADEQFF.

The rearrangement joins TRBV7-8 to TRBJ2-4; TRBD1 matches 11 bases. J lost 5 bases, V lost 7 bases, and 4 bases had no gene match. Per the germline V gene, CDR1 is SGHVS and CDR2 is FQNEAQ. The CDR3 is 14 amino acids. CDR3 bases: TGTGCCAGCACCCAGGGACAGGGGGAAAACATTCAGTACTTC. It specifies CASTQGQGENIQYF. The full variable domain, its missing parts supplied by reference TRBV7-8 and TRBJ2-4, is GAGVSQSPRYKVAKRGQDVALRCDPISGHVSLFWYQQALGQGPEFLTYFQNEAQLDKSGLPSDRFFAERPEGSVSTLKIQRTQQEDSAVYLCASTQGQGENIQYFGAGTRLSVL.

The chain recombines TRBV6-5 with TRBJ1-2; TRBD1 matches 7 bases. Germline V gene data show CDR1 as MNHEY and CDR2 as SVGAGI. The CDR3 has 11 residues. Trimming cost V 10 bases and J 8 bases; bases outside gene matches: 7. The CDR3 loop is CATQTGIGYTF. The CDR3 nucleotides read TGTGCCACCCAGACAGGGATAGGCTACACCTTC.

This clone was counted only a few times. The rearrangement joins TRBV28 to TRBJ2-1; D not certain. V lost 4 bases, J lost 6 bases, and 19 bases lay in between. Per germline, CDR1 MDHEN and CDR2 SYDVKM. CDR3 length: 16 residues. CDR3 region: CASSSAGQTYANEQFF. The CDR3 DNA reads as TGTGCCAGCAGTTCGGCCGGGCAGACTTACGCCAATGAGCAGTTCTTC. Combining the CDR3 with reference TRBV28 and TRBJ2-1 gives the whole variable domain DVKVTQSSRYLVKRTGEKVFLECVQDMDHENMFWYRQDPGLGLRLIYFSYDVKMKEKGDIPEGYSVSREKKERFSLILESASTNQTSMYLCASSSAGQTYANEQFFGPGTRLTVL.

Remarks on this clone: This sample includes further DNA sequences coding for the same CDR3. This chain connects TRBV15 to TRBJ1-2; D remains ambiguous. Trimming cost V 1 base and J 5 bases, with 11 bases left between them. Germline values: CDR1 LNHNV, CDR2 YYDKDF (reference sequence). The CDR3 is made up of 14 amino acids. The CDR3 sequence: CATSRAGSSYGYTF. The CDR3 bases are TGTGCCACCAGCAGAGCAGGCAGCTCTTATGGCTACACCTTC.

About this clone itself: This specimen includes other DNA sequences encoding the same CDR3. The V gene is TRBV5-4, the J gene TRBJ1-6; D is unresolved. Germline V CDR1 and CDR2: SGHNT, YYREEE (reference sequence). Trimming stripped 1 base from V and 0 bases from J, with 17 bases between. This CDR3 comprises 19 residues. Here the CDR3 reads CASSLRAQDLTSYNSPLHF. DNA for the CDR3: TGTGCCAGCAGCTTGCGGGCGCAGGACTTAACCTCCTATAATTCACCCCTCCACTTT.

In its sample, this clone was seen once. This chain joins TRBV7-6 and TRBJ2-7; the D gene is possibly TRBD2 (6 bases). CDR3 size: 14 residues. CDR1 and CDR2 from the germline V gene are SGHVS and FNYEAQ. The germline V and J ends were trimmed by 5 bases and 3 bases, with 14 bases remaining between them. The DNA of the CDR3 is TGTGCCAGCAGCCCTAGCGAATGGGGCTACGAGCAGTACTTC. As protein: CASSPSEWGYEQYF.

This clone showed up just once. This chain connects TRBV5-5 to TRBJ1-4; D uncertain. Germline assignment: CDR1 SGHKS and CDR2 YYEKEE (reference sequence). V gave up 0 bases and J gave up 7 bases, with 13 bases separating them. CDR3 size: 15 residues. CDR3 sequence reads: CASSLGTSEGEKLFF. The CDR3 nucleotides are TGTGCCAGCAGCTTGGGGACCTCCGAGGGTGAAAAACTGTTTTTT.

The J gene is TRBJ2-1, the V gene TRBV4-2; TRBD2 aligns across 9 bases. CDR1 and CDR2 from the germline V gene are LGHNA and YNFKEQ. The CDR3 contains 15 residues. Losses at the gene ends were 0 bases for V and 8 bases for J; bases not matched to a gene: 5. CDR3 loop: CASSQESGGFYEQFF. The CDR3, as DNA: TGTGCCAGCAGCCAAGAGAGCGGGGGGTTCTATGAGCAGTTCTTC.

The CDR3 coding sequence is TGTGCCAGCAGCAAAGCGCTGCGTAGGGCTGACGAGCAGTACTTC. It is translated as CASSKALRRADEQYF. The chain links TRBV21-1 to TRBJ2-7. TRBV21-1 constitutes a pseudogene. The CDR3 length is 15 residues.

This clone was counted a single time. The V and J genes are TRBV18 and TRBJ2-3; no clear D gene. V was shortened by 3 bases and J by 6 bases, with 13 bases between the two germline ends. Germline V gene data show CDR1 as KGHSH and CDR2 as LQKENI. This CDR3 spans 14 amino acids. The CDR3 sequence is CASSPQYPKDTQYF. The CDR3 nucleotides read TGTGCCAGCTCACCCCAATACCCAAAGGATACGCAGTATTTT.

The rearrangement joins TRBV5-1 to TRBJ2-5; TRBD2 matches at 8 bases. Germline V gives CDR1 SGHRS, CDR2 YFSETQ. Trimming cost V 3 bases and J 1 base; bases outside gene matches: 5. The CDR3 loop spans 15 amino acids. The CDR3, as DNA: TGCGCCAGCAGCTCTCTAGCGGGCCTCCAAGAGACCCAGTACTTC. Its translation is CASSSLAGLQETQYF.

The chain carries TRBV5-1 and TRBJ1-4; possibly TRBD1 for D (5 bases). This CDR3 spans 14 amino acids. The V end was cut by 4 bases, the J end by 7 bases, with 14 bases between. Germline V gene sequence: CDR1 SGHRS, CDR2 YFSETQ. The CDR3 bases are TGCGCCAGCAGCCCCGAAGGGGTTAGTGAAAAACTGTTTTTT. Its translation: CASSPEGVSEKLFF.